This TCR beta chain stems from a study of regulatory T cells in long-lasting Graves disease. iRepertoire HTBI primers and Arm-PCR of CDR3 regions built TCR beta libraries. In the original processing: In the combined samples, under 80 TRBV and some 14 TRBJ segments were identified. TCRdb recomputed calls from the multiplex PCR reads with MiXCR, one row per CDR3 protein. These V and J calls are TCRdb output, not the study's own analysis. The data hold roughly 420,000 distinct CDR3 sequences, with about a sixth observed a single time. Deletions cut 4 bases from V and 6 bases from J, with 9 bases between. CDR3 length: 13 residues. Germline assignment: CDR1 KGHDR and CDR2 SFDVKD. General observations from the study: Between persistent patients, roughly 2,600 public clonotypes were shared, exceeding the 950 to 1,000 shared between new patients. Accuracy may have suffered from the small sample size. The TCR repertoire of persistent Graves' patients was less diverse than that of newly diagnosed ones.

In this sample, this clonotype turned up many times. Its specificity is unknown. As for time point: newly diagnosed GD, antithyroid drugs for less than 3 months. RNA from PBMCs was the source of the TCR library. This receptor was obtained from a female donor with Graves disease. The chain is built from TRBV24-1 and TRBJ2-1; D perhaps matches TRBD2 (5 bases). Material: peripheral blood mononuclear cells (PBMCs), obtained at new diagnosis, from a patient treated with antithyroid drugs. This CDR3 is CATSDVRGNEQFF. Here the CDR3 DNA reads TGTGCCACCAGTGACGTCCGGGGCAATGAGCAGTTCTTC.